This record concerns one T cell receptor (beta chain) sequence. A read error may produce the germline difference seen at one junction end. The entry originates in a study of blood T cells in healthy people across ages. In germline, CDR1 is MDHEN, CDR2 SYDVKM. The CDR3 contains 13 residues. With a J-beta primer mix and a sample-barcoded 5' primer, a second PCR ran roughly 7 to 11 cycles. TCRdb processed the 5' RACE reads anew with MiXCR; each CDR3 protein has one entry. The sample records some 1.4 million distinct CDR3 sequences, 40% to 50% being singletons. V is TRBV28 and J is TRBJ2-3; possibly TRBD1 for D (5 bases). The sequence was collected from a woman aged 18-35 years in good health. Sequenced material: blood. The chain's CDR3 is CASRGRGTATQYF. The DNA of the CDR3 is TGTGCCAGCCGAGGAAGGGGCACAGCTACGCAGTATTTT.